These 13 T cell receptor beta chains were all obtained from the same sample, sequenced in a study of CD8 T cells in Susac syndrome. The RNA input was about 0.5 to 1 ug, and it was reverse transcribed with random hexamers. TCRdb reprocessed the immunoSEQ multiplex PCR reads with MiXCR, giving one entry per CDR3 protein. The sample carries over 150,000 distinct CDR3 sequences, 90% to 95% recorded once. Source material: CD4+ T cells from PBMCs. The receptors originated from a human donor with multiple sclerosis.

The CDR3 region has the DNA TGCGCCAGCAGCGACGGTCAAGAGACCCAGTACTTC. It specifies CASSDGQETQYF. The gene calls are TRBV5-1 and TRBJ2-5; D gene ambiguous. Per germline, CDR1 SGHRS and CDR2 YFSETQ. The CDR3 spans 12 residues. V lost 4 bases and J lost 2, with 6 bases in between.

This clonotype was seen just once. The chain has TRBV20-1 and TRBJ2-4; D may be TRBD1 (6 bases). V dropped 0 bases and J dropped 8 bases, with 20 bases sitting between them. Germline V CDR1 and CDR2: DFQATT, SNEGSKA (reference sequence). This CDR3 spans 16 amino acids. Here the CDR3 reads CSARDSRGQSFDIQYF. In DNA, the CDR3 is TGCAGTGCTAGAGATAGTCGAGGACAGTCGTTTGACATTCAGTACTTC.

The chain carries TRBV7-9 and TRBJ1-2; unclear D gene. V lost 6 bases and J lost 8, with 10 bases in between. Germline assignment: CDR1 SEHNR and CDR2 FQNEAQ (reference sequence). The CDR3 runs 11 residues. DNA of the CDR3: TGTGCCAGCAGTTTAAATGGGGGCTACACCTTC. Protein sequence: CASSLNGGYTF.

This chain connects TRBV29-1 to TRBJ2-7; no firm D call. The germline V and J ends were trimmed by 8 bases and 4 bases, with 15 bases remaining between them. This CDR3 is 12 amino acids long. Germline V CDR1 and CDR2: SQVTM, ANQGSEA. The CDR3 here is CSLLTDGYEQYF. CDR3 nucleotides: TGCAGCCTACTTACTGACGGTTACGAGCAGTACTTC.

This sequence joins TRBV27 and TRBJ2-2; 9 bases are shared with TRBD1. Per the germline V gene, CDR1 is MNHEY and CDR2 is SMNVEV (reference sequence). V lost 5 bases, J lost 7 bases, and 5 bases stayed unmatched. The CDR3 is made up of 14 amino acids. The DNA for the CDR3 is TGTGCCAGCAGTGAACAGGGGGCTGACGGGGAGCTGTTTTTT. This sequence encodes CASSEQGADGELFF.

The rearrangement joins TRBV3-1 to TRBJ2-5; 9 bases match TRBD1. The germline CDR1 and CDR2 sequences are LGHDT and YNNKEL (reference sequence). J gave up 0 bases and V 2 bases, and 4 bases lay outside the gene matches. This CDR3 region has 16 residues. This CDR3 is CASSQRQGGYQETQYF. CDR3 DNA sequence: TGTGCCAGCAGCCAACGACAGGGGGGGTACCAAGAGACCCAGTACTTC.

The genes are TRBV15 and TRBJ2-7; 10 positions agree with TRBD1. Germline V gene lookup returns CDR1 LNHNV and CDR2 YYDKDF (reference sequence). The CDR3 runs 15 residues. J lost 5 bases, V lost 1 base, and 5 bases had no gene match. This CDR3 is CATSRAGTGAHEQYF. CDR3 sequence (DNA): TGTGCCACCAGCAGAGCCGGGACAGGGGCCCACGAGCAGTACTTC. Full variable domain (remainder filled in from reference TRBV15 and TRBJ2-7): DAMVIQNPRYQVTQFGKPVTLSCSQTLNHNVMYWYQQKSSQAPKLLFHYYDKDFNNEADTPDNFQSRRPNTSFCFLDIRSPGLGDTAMYLCATSRAGTGAHEQYFGPGTRLTVT.

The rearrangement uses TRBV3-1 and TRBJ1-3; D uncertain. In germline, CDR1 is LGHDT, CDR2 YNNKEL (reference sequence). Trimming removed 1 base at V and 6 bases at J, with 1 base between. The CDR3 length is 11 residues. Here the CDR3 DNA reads TGTGCCAGCAGCCAAGCAAACACCATATATTTT. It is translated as CASSQANTIYF. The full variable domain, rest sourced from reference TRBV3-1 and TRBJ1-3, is DTAVSQTPKYLVTQMGNDKSIKCEQNLGHDTMYWYKQDSKKFLKIMFSYNNKELIINETVPNRFSPKSPDKAHLNLHINSLELGDSAVYFCASSQANTIYFGEGSWLTVV.

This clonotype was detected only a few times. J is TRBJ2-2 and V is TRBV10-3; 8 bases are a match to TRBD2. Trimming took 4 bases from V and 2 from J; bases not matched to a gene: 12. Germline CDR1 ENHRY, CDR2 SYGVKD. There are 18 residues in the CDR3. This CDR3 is CAISVSSGGPTNTGELFF. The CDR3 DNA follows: TGTGCCATCAGTGTATCAAGCGGGGGACCGACAAACACCGGGGAGCTGTTTTTT.

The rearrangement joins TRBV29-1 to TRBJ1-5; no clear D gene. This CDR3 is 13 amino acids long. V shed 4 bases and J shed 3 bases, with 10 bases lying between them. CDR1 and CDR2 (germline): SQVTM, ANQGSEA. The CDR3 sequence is CSVVGGYNQPQHF. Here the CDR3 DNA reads TGCAGCGTTGTAGGAGGGTACAATCAGCCCCAGCATTTT.

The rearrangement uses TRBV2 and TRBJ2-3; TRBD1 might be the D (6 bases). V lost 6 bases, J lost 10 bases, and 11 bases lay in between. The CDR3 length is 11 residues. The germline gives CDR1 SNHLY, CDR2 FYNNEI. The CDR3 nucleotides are TGTGCCAGCAGAGGGGGTAAAGCGCAGTATTTT. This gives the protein CASRGGKAQYF. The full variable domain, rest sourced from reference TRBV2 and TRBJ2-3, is EPEVTQTPSHQVTQMGQEVILRCVPISNHLYFYWYRQILGQKVEFLVSFYNNEISEKSEIFDDQFSVERPDGSNFTLKIRSTKLEDSAMYFCASRGGKAQYFGPGTRLTVL.

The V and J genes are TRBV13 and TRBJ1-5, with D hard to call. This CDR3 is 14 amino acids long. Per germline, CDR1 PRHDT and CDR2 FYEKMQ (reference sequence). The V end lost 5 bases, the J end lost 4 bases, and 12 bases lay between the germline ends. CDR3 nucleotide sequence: TGTGCCAGCAGCATTGATATCCGAAATCAGCCCCAGCATTTT. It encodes CASSIDIRNQPQHF.

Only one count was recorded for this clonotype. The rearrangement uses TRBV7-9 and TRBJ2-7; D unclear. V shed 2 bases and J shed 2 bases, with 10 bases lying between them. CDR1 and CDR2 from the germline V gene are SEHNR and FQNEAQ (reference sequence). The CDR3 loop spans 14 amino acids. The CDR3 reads CASSLYPNPYEQYF. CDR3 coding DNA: TGTGCCAGCAGCTTATATCCGAATCCCTACGAGCAGTACTTC.